A single sample is the source of the 14 T cell receptor beta chains below, sequenced in a study of blood T cell repertoires in COVID-19. Clones were read by immunoSEQ multiplex PCR, and TCRdb kept only the in-frame ones, dropping some. The sample includes about 160,000 clones, 85% of them seen just once. The material sequenced was peripheral blood. Every receptor here comes from a human donor with acute or convalescent COVID-19. The donor label of this sample is uncertain.

The rearrangement links TRBV9 to TRBJ1-1; 11 bases match TRBD1. Trimming removed 4 bases from V and 12 bases from J; junction bases left unmatched: 11. CDR1 and CDR2 from the germline V gene are SGDLS and YYNGEE. The CDR3 is 14 amino acids. The CDR3 protein is CASSPEGQGVRTFF. CDR3 nucleotides: TGTGCCAGCAGCCCAGAGGGACAGGGGGTCAGGACTTTCTTT.

DNA for the CDR3: TGTGCCAGTAGTATTGACATAAGGTATGAGCAGTTCTTC. This codes for CASSIDIRYEQFF. The V gene is TRBV19, the J gene TRBJ2-1; the D is unclear. CDR1 is LNHDA, CDR2 SQIVND, per germline (reference sequence). Trimming took 3 bases from V and 8 from J, leaving 11 bases between them. The CDR3 has 13 amino acids.

The chain carries TRBV7-2 and TRBJ1-1; 8 bases fit TRBD1. This CDR3 has 15 residues. The germline V gene encodes CDR1 SGHTA and CDR2 FQGNSA. V trimming: 5 bases; J trimming: 3 bases; junction bases outside the gene matches: 8. The CDR3 loop is CASSKQGAAYTEAFF. CDR3 nucleotide sequence: TGTGCCAGCAGCAAGCAGGGGGCCGCGTACACTGAAGCTTTCTTT.

This chain joins TRBV7-9 and TRBJ1-6; TRBD1 aligns across 7 bases. The V gene's germline CDR1 is SEHNR and CDR2 FQNEAQ (reference sequence). CDR3 size: 16 residues. J gave up 7 bases and V 4 bases, and 10 bases lay outside the gene matches. The CDR3 sequence: CASSSPRPTGNSPLHF. The CDR3 nucleotides are TGTGCCAGCAGCTCCCCTCGACCGACAGGGAATTCACCCCTCCACTTT.

The chain links TRBV5-1 to TRBJ2-7, with 8 bases matching TRBD1. V trimming: 4 bases; J trimming: 0 bases; junction bases outside the gene matches: 12. Per germline, CDR1 SGHRS and CDR2 YFSETQ. The CDR3 loop spans 17 amino acids. The CDR3 coding sequence is TGCGCCAGCAGCAAACAACCACCAGGGGGCGACTCCTACGAGCAGTACTTC. It codes for CASSKQPPGGDSYEQYF.

The V gene is TRBV5-1, the J gene TRBJ1-5; 8 bases fit TRBD1. The germline V gene has CDR1 SGHRS and CDR2 YFSETQ. The CDR3 runs 15 residues. Germline trimming cut 7 bases from V and 4 bases from J; bases unmatched to any gene: 10. The CDR3 coding sequence is TGCGCCAGCCCGGGGGGTCAGGGGGCTAATCAGCCCCAGCATTTT. It yields the protein CASPGGQGANQPQHF.

As DNA, the CDR3 is TGTGCCAGCAGCTTAGGTTCGACTCCGTCCTACGAGCAGTACTTC. Amino acid sequence: CASSLGSTPSYEQYF. The chain links TRBV7-2 to TRBJ2-7; D gene unclear. The ends were cut back, 1 base at V and 1 base at J, with 11 bases in the middle. The length of the CDR3 is 15 residues. Germline-derived CDR1 and CDR2 are SGHTA and FQGNSA.

The rearrangement joins TRBV6-4 to TRBJ2-3; tentatively, D is TRBD1 (5 bases). The CDR3 extends over 14 amino acids. Germline V gene data show CDR1 as MRHNA and CDR2 as SNTAGT. V gave up 5 bases and J gave up 4 bases, with 13 bases separating them. CDR3 amino acids: CASSMQGLSDTQYF. In nucleotides, the CDR3 is TGTGCCAGCAGTATGCAGGGTTTGTCAGATACGCAGTATTTT.

The V and J genes are TRBV19 and TRBJ1-2; D uncertain. Germline CDR1 is LNHDA and CDR2 is SQIVND (reference sequence). The length of the CDR3 is 13 residues. The germline V and J ends were trimmed by 3 bases and 0 bases, with 5 bases remaining between them. CDR3 protein: CASSIRTNYGYTF. For the CDR3, the DNA is TGTGCCAGTAGTATCAGGACTAACTATGGCTACACCTTC.

The chain carries TRBV7-2 and TRBJ1-2; D is possibly TRBD1 (5 bases). V lost 1 base and J lost 8, with 11 bases in between. This CDR3 region has 13 residues. Germline assignment: CDR1 SGHTA and CDR2 FQGNSA. The CDR3 loop is CASSLGWGRGYTF. CDR3 nucleotide sequence: TGTGCCAGCAGCTTAGGATGGGGCCGGGGCTACACCTTC.

CDR3 sequence: CASSKMGQAYEQYF. The CDR3 nucleotides read TGTGCCAGCAGTAAGATGGGACAGGCCTACGAGCAGTACTTC. The V call is TRBV6-5, the J call TRBJ2-7, with 8 bases aligning to TRBD1. V lost 5 bases and J lost 2; bases outside the gene matches: 5. Germline assignment: CDR1 MNHEY and CDR2 SVGAGI. The CDR3 runs to 14 residues.

The CDR3 protein is CASRYPGGQETQYF. Here the CDR3 DNA reads TGTGCCAGCAGGTACCCGGGGGGCCAAGAGACCCAGTACTTC. The V and J genes are TRBV6-2 or TRBV6-3 and TRBJ2-5; TRBD2 matches at 7 bases. This CDR3 spans 14 amino acids. Germline CDR1 MNHEY, CDR2 SVGEGT. Trimming at V came to 6 bases and at J to 1 base, leaving 5 bases not matched to a gene.

The chain recombines TRBV2 with TRBJ1-4, with 8 bases aligning to TRBD1. Germline-derived CDR1 and CDR2 are SNHLY and FYNNEI. The CDR3 runs 14 residues. Losses at the gene ends were 8 bases for V and 7 bases for J; bases not matched to a gene: 9. DNA for the CDR3: TGTGCCAGCCGTACCGACAGGGGACGTGAAAAACTGTTTTTT. This encodes CASRTDRGREKLFF.

Worth noting for this clone: One end of the junction does not line up with germline, which may come from a read error. The chain joins TRBV19 to TRBJ2-6; a weak D match, TRBD2 (5 bases). Germline values: CDR1 LNHDA, CDR2 SQIVND (reference sequence). The CDR3 runs to 15 residues. In DNA, the CDR3 is TGTGCCAGCAGTACGGGGATCCTACTGTCCCACGTCCTGACTTTC. It translates to CASSTGILLSHVLTF.